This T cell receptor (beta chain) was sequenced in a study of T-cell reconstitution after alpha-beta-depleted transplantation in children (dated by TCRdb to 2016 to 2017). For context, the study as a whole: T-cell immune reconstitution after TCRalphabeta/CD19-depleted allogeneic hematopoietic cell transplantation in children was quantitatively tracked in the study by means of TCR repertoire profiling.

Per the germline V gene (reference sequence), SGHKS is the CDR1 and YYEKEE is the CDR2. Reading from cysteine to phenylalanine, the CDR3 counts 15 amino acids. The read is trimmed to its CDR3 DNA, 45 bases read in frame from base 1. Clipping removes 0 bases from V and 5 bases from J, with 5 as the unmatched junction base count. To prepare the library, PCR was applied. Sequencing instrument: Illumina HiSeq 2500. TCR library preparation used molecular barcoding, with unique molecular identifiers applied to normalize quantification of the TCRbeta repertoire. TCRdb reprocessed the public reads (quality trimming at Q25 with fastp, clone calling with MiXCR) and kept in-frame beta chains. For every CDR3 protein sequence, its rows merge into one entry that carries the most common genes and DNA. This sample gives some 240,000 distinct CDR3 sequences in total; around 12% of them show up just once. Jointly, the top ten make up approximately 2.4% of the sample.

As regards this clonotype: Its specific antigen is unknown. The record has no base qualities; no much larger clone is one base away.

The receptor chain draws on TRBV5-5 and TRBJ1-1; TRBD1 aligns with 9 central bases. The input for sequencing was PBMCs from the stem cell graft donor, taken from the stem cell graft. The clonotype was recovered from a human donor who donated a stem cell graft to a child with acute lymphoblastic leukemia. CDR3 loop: CASSLVGTGRTEAFF. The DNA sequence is TGTGCCAGCAGCTTGGTGGGGACAGGGAGGACTGAAGCTTTCTTT.